This TCR beta chain was sequenced during a study of beta chain features in type 1 diabetes. Whole-study findings and limits: Shorter TCRB CDR3s, moderately but significantly so, marked every one of the four CD4+ subsets in Type 1 diabetes patients. A pattern of fewer insertions and more deletions at VDJ junctions was seen in type 1 diabetes patients.

Of the isolated RNA, all was reverse transcribed, and so the sequenced material was expressed TCRB transcripts. The repertoire was sequenced with immunoSEQ multiplex PCR; TCRdb's copy has only in-frame clones and lacks some. The data contain around 650,000 clones, about an eighth of them singletons. This clone came up once. The antigen is unknown. The V gene's germline CDR1 is SGHRS and CDR2 YFSETQ. The CDR3 totals 15 residues. Between the trimmed V and J ends, which lost 7 bases and 5 bases, there was a span of 21 bases. The receptor's source is a man aged 25 to 40 with type 1 diabetes. What was sequenced was naive CD4+ T cells from blood. The V call is TRBV5-1, the J call TRBJ1-2, with D unclear. CDR3: CASRLAPDSRYGYTF. In nucleotides, the CDR3 is TGCGCCAGCCGCCTCGCCCCCGATAGTAGGTATGGCTACACCTTC. The full variable domain, completed using reference TRBV5-1 and TRBJ1-2, is KAGVTQTPRYLIKTRGQQVTLSCSPISGHRSVSWYQQTPGQGLQFLFEYFSETQRNKGNFPGRFSGRQFSNSRSEMNVSTLELGDSALYLCASRLAPDSRYGYTFGSGTRLTVV.